This TCR beta chain was recorded in a study of OX40 agonist ivuxolimab in advanced cancers. The wider study: Cohort: around 83% men, mean age approximately 64, aged roughly 23 to 90.

This CDR3 region has 14 residues. V shed 1 base and J shed 4 bases, with 10 bases lying between them. Germline V gene lookup returns CDR1 SGHAT and CDR2 FQNNGV. TCRdb's copy holds only in-frame clones and misses some; the assay was immunoSEQ multiplex PCR. The sample contains under 20,000 clones, 55% to 80% of which appear only once. Peripheral blood came from all dose cohorts at three timepoints. The sequencing here drew on CD4+ or CD8+ T cells sorted from blood, taken in a trial of the OX40 agonist ivuxolimab. This clonotype was obtained from an adult with an advanced solid tumor such as melanoma, head and neck, liver or kidney cancer. The rearrangement links TRBV11-2 to TRBJ1-1; tentative D call: TRBD1 (5 bases). CDR3 region: CASSLAAGFTEAFF. The CDR3 nucleotides read TGTGCCAGCAGCTTAGCGGCAGGGTTCACTGAAGCTTTCTTT.